A selection of T cell receptor beta chains follows, all from one sample in a study of Graves' ophthalmopathy and Graves' hyperthyroidism. TCRdb ran MiXCR on the multiplex PCR reads and lists one entry per CDR3 protein. The sample consists of about 210,000 distinct CDR3 sequences, 25% to 35% of them appearing once. The sequencing sample was made of peripheral blood. These receptors were obtained from a man aged 45-65 years with Graves' ophthalmopathy. Both conserved end residues are part of each CDR3. A D gene is named only where the DNA matches it firmly. For some rows the clone size is stated as once, few or many, or as a class when expanded; others skip it.

>NA|many|TRBJ2-7|TRBV18
CASSRGKAYEQYF
TGTGCCAGCTCACGTGGGAAAGCCTACGAGCAGTACTTC
>NA|many|TRBJ2-3|TRBV7-2
CASSLAGGPTDTQYF
TGTGCCAGCAGCTTAGCGGGGGGCCCCACAGATACGCAGTATTTT
>TRBD1|many|TRBJ1-1|TRBV4-1
CASSQSGGANKDTEAFF
TGCGCCAGCAGCCAGTCAGGGGGCGCGAATAAGGACACTGAAGCTTTCTTT
>NA|NA|TRBJ1-1|TRBV28
CASRPGDRLNTEAFF
TGTGCCAGCAGACCCGGAGACAGATTGAACACTGAAGCTTTCTTT
>NA|NA|TRBJ1-1|TRBV6-5
CASSLSLSLTEAFF
TGTGCCAGCAGTTTATCGCTCAGCCTCACTGAAGCTTTCTTT
>TRBD1|NA|TRBJ2-7|TRBV12-3/TRBV12-4
CASSEWDSPYEQYF
TGTGCCAGCAGTGAGTGGGACAGCCCCTACGAGCAGTACTTC
>TRBD2|many|TRBJ2-4|TRBV28
CASSSIGRGDIQYF
TGTGCCAGCAGCTCGATCGGCCGGGGGGACATTCAGTACTTC
>NA|many|TRBJ2-7|TRBV30
CAWGGDHSYEQYF
TGTGCCTGGGGAGGGGACCACTCCTACGAGCAGTACTTC
>TRBD1|NA|TRBJ2-7|TRBV6-5
CASSLTGGSAEQYF
TGTGCCAGCAGTTTAACAGGGGGGTCGGCAGAGCAGTACTTC
>NA|many|TRBJ2-2|TRBV12-3/TRBV12-4
CASSLQDALGPTGELFF
TGTGCCAGCAGTTTACAAGACGCCCTCGGGCCCACCGGGGAGCTGTTTTTT
>NA|NA|TRBJ1-1|TRBV19
CASSSPYRSSAEAFF
TGTGCCAGTAGTTCCCCTTATAGGAGTTCCGCTGAAGCTTTCTTT
>NA|many|TRBJ1-2|TRBV28
CASSLFQTGLDNYGYTF
TGTGCCAGCAGTTTATTCCAGACAGGCTTGGATAACTATGGCTACACCTTC
>TRBD1|NA|TRBJ1-5|TRBV6-1
CASQSGQGNWNQPQHF
TGTGCCAGCCAGTCGGGACAGGGGAATTGGAATCAGCCCCAGCATTTT